This T cell receptor (beta chain) was documented in a study of blood T cells in healthy people across ages. This clonotype was recorded at least ten times. Trimming at V came to 0 bases and at J to 10 bases, leaving 7 bases not matched to a gene. The CDR3 is made up of 16 amino acids. Germline CDR1 LGHNA, CDR2 YSLEER. Using a J-beta primer mix together with a sample-barcoded 5' primer, a second PCR was run for about 7 to 12 cycles. TCRdb reprocessed the 5' RACE reads via MiXCR and lists one record per CDR3 protein. Found here are approximately 810,000 distinct CDR3 sequences, less than 35% of them singletons; the top ten hold about 18%.

This TCR derives from a woman of 80 years or more in good health. Sequenced material: blood. The chain has TRBV4-3 and TRBJ1-4; 11 nucleotides align to TRBD1. The CDR3, as DNA: TGCGCCAGCAGCCAAGAACGGACAGGGGGCATCGGAAAACTGTTTTTT. It encodes CASSQERTGGIGKLFF.